Listed below are T cell receptor beta chains from one sample, sequenced in a study of T cell responses to AZD1222 COVID-19 vaccine. This table comes from immunoSEQ multiplex PCR, and its TCRdb copy is limited to in-frame clones, with some not included. The table shows some 180,000 clones, with approximately 91% occurring only once. Sequences were derived from peripheral blood, sampled 28 days after the second AZD1222 dose. The receptors derive from an adult who received the AZD1222 COVID-19 vaccine. Each CDR3 is given with its conserved first and last residue.

v_call,cdr3_aa
TRBV18,CASSSGTSGRRGNEQFF
TRBV6-5,CASTQEGGSGEQYF
TRBV7-2,CASSSVWAGAYNEQFF
TRBV7-2,CASSLGRLSGEAFF
TRBV27,CASSLVGRANSPLHF
TRBV20-1,CSARGVQPQHF
TRBV7-8,CASSTSTSIVGETQYF
TRBV10-3,CAISDDSQETQYF
TRBV19,CASSIDQDRDEKLFF
TRBV4-2,CASSPRQAVNSPLHF
TRBV6-5,CASPRDGAYEQYF
TRBV30,CAWSVGRVYGYTF
TRBV4-3,CASSPTAGTSWGTQYF
TRBV5-6,CASSLGGHVTYEQYF
TRBV9,CASSPGDSLWEQYF
TRBV10-3,CAIGEGSYNSPLHF